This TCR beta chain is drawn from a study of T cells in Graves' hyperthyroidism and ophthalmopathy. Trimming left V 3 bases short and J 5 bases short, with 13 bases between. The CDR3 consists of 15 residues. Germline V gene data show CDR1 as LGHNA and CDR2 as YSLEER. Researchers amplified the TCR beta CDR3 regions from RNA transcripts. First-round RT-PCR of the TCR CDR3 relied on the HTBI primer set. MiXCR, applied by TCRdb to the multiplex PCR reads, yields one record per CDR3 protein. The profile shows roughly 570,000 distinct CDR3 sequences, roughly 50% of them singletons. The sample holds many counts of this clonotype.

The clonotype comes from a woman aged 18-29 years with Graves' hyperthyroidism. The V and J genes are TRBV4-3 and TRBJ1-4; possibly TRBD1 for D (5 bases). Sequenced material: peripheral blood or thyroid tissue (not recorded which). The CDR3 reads CASSQITGSNEKLFF. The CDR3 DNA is TGCGCCAGCAGCCAGATAACAGGATCGAATGAAAAACTGTTTTTT.